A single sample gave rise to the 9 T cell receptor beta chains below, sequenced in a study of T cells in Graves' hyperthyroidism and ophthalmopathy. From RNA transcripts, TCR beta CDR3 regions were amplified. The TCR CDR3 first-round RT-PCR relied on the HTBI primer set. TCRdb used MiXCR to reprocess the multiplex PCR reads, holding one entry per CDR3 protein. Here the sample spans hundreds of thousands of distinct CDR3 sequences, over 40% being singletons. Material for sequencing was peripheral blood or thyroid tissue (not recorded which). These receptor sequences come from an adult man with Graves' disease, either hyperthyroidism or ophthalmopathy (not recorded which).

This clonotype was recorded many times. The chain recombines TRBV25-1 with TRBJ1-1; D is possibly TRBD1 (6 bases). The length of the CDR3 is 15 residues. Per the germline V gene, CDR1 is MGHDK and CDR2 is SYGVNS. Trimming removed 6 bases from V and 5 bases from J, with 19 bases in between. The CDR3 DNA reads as TGTGCCAGCAGCATCGACGGGGGGCTATGGACTGAAGCTTTCTTT. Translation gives CASSIDGGLWTEAFF.

In DNA, the CDR3 is TGTGCCAGCAGCGTCCGGGACAGGGGGCGCGGGGAGACCCAGCATTTT. It codes for CASSVRDRGRGETQHF. V is TRBV9 and J is TRBJ1-5; 12 positions match TRBD1. Trimming removed 2 bases from V and 11 bases from J; junction bases left unmatched: 11. Looked up from germline, CDR1 is SGDLS and CDR2 is YYNGEE. CDR3 length: 16 residues.

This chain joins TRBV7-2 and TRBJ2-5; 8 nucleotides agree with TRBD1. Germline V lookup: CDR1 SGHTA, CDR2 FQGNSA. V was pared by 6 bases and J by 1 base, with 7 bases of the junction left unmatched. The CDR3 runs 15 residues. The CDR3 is CASSYRGELQETQYF. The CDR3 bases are TGTGCCAGCAGTTACAGGGGGGAACTCCAAGAGACCCAGTACTTC.

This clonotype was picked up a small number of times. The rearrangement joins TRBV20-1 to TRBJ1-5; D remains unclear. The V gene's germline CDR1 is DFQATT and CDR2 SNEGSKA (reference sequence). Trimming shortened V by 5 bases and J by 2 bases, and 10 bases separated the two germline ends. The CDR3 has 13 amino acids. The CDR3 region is CSAASTGNQPQHF. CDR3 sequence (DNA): TGCAGTGCTGCGTCAACGGGCAATCAGCCCCAGCATTTT.

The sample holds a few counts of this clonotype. The CDR3 DNA is TGTGCCAGCAGCTTGGACATATTAGTAGGTTACACTGAAGCTTTCTTT. Its translation: CASSLDILVGYTEAFF. The gene calls are TRBV7-2 and TRBJ1-1; tentatively, D is TRBD1 (5 bases). This CDR3 is built from 16 residues. Between the trimmed V and J ends, which lost 3 bases and 3 bases, there was a span of 17 bases. The germline V gene has CDR1 SGHTA and CDR2 FQGNSA.

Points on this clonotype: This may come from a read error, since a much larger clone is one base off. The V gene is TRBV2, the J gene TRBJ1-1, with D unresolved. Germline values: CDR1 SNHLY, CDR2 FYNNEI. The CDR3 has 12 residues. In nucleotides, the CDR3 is TGTGCCAGCGGTGAGGGAAGGGCTTGGGCTTTCTTT. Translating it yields CASGEGRAWAFF. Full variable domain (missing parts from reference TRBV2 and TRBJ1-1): EPEVTQTPSHQVTQMGQEVILRCVPISNHLYFYWYRQILGQKVEFLVSFYNNEISEKSEIFDDQFSVERPDGSNFTLKIRSTKLEDSAMYFCASGEGRAWAFFGQGTRLTVV.

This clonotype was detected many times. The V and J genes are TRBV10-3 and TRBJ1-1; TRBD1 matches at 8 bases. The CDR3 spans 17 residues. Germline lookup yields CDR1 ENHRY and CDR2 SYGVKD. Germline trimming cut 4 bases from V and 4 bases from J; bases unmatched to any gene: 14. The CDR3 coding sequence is TGTGCCATCAGTGGTAAGACGTGGACAGGGACGGGCACTGAAGCTTTCTTT. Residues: CAISGKTWTGTGTEAFF.

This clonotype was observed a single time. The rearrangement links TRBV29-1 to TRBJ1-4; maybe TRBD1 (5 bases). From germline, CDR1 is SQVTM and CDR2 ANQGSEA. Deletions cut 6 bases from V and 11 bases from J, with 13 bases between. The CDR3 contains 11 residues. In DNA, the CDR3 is TGCAGCGTCGATCAGGGTGGGAAACTGTTTTTT. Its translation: CSVDQGGKLFF.

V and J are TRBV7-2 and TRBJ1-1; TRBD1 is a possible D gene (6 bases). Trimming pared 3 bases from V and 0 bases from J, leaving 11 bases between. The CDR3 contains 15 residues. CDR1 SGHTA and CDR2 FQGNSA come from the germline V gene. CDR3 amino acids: CASSFQGRMNTEAFF. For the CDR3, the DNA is TGTGCCAGCAGCTTTCAGGGGCGAATGAACACTGAAGCTTTCTTT.